This T cell receptor beta chain was captured by sequencing in a study of blood T cell repertoires in COVID-19 (dated by TCRdb to 2019 to 2021). General notes on the study: Collaborator samples came from the United States, Italy and Spain and covered acute and convalescent phases of COVID-19. The material from the prospective study consisted of cDNA or gDNA derived from T cells, B-cell-depleted T cells, or PBMCs. Deeply sampled blood TCRbeta repertoires from subjects exposed to, actively infected with, or recovered from COVID-19 were included in the dataset. The repertoires were released in a freely available public database intended as a resource for research on the immune response to SARS-CoV-2. The samples were drawn from the first 160 participants of the ongoing ImmuneRACE study and from 950 to 1,500 subjects provided by 6 global collaborators. The sample metadata nearly always contained a de-identified subject ID, COVID-19 status, age in years and sex. Where HLA class I and class II types were available, the types were taken from metadata supplied by the sample provider, not from assay-based typing.

The paper as a whole reports these results and caveats: The amount of clinical and demographic metadata varied by source and participant and was provided uncurated.

About this clone: The antigen it binds to is not known. No clone much larger than this one lies a single base away; base qualities are absent.

The immunoSEQ Assay, a bias-controlled multiplex PCR, was used to amplify TCRbeta CDR3 regions from genomic DNA. The original pipeline was this. The number of nucleated cells in each sample was estimated by amplification of reference gene primers within the assay. To quantify the absolute abundance of each unique TCRbeta CDR3 rearrangement, sequence reads were collapsed and filtered. For each sample, productive Simpson clonality was calculated as the square root of Simpson's diversity index over productive rearrangements. TCRdb obtained this table from immuneACCESS and retained in-frame rearrangements with V and J assigned. These tables miss some clones; where compared with another copy, unresolved V genes account for less than half of the shortfall, and the remainder is unexplained. That table is the source of V, J and clone size, and D and trimming were worked out from the DNA. For this sample the table gives some 260,000 clones, of which 79% were detected only once. 4% of the sample lies in the top ten.

Trimming removed 0 bases from V and 5 bases from J, leaving 12 bases between the germline ends. From the cysteine through the phenylalanine, the CDR3 covers 15 amino acids. Only the CDR3 portion is preserved as DNA: 45 bases, with reading frame beginning at the first base. Sequences SGHRS (CDR1) and YFSETQ (CDR2) are obtained from the germline V gene. The collaborating institutions used their own protocols to collect whole blood in K2EDTA tubes. For TCRbeta analysis, collaborators shipped samples as frozen whole blood, isolated PBMCs, or DNA extracted from either of those sample types. The chain was built from TRBV5-1 and TRBJ2-1; the D region possibly corresponds to TRBD1 (5 bases align). This clonotype was obtained from a woman aged 40-49 years with active or convalescent COVID-19. The sample was peripheral blood. The sequenced DNA: TGCGCCAGCAGCTTGGCGGCAGGGTTAGACAATGAGCAGTTCTTC. Translated, this gives CASSLAAGLDNEQFF.